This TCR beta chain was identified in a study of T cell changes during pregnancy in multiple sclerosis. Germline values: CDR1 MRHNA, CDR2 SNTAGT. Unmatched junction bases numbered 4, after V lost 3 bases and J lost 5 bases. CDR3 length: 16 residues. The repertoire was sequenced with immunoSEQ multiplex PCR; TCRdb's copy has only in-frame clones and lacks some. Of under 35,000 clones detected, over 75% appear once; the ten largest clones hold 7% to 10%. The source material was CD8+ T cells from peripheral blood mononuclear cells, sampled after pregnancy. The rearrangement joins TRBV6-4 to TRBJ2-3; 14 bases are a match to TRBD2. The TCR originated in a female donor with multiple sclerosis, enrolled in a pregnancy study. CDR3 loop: CASSETSGGAEDTQYF. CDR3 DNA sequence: TGTGCCAGCAGTGAGACTAGCGGGGGGGCCGAAGATACGCAGTATTTT.